Below are 31 T cell receptor beta chains sequenced from a single sample in a study of CXCR3-negative and CXCR3-positive naive CD8 T cells. With UMI labels, 5' RACE was used to prepare the TRB cDNA libraries. TCRdb processed the 5' RACE reads again and assigns one entry to each CDR3 protein, with no DNA. Recorded for this sample: 85,000 to 120,000 distinct CDR3 sequences. The study's findings and limits: The study found more hydrophobic TRB CDR3s in CXCR3-positive naive cells than in CXCR3-negative naive cells.

For these receptors, no antigen is known. Material: naive CXCR3+ CD8+ T cells from blood. Subset noted: CD45RO-CCR7+CD27+CD95- naive CD8+ T cells expressing CXCR3 (TNR3+). These receptors all come from a human donor in good health. Some clones in this sample may be carry-over from other donors' samples.

The chain employs TRBV21-1 and TRBJ1-2. TRBV21-1 is an annotated pseudogene. The CDR3 is made up of 11 amino acids. The CDR3 spells CASSPRHLGTF.

The chain joins TRBV7-9 to TRBJ1-2; TCRdb's assignment of TRBD1 cannot be checked, as there is no DNA. The V gene's germline CDR1 is SEHNR and CDR2 FQNEAQ (reference sequence). The CDR3 has 15 residues. The CDR3 here is CATEGRVGINYGYTF.

V and J are TRBV7-2 and TRBJ2-1; the TCRdb D gene call, TRBD1, has no DNA to confirm it. Germline V gene data show CDR1 as SGHTA and CDR2 as FQGNSA. The CDR3 is 16 amino acids. The chain's CDR3 is CASSPTIRDSQNEQFF.

The chain carries TRBV25-1 and TRBJ1-2; absent DNA, TCRdb's TRBD1 call cannot be checked. Germline V lookup: CDR1 MGHDK, CDR2 SYGVNS. The CDR3 runs to 13 residues. The CDR3 is CASTAGIVYGYTF.

The chain recombines TRBV5-4 with TRBJ2-1; without DNA, the TCRdb call of TRBD1 cannot be checked. CDR3 size: 14 residues. CDR1 and CDR2 (germline): SGHNT, YYREEE (reference sequence). CDR3: CASSFRGGNNEQFF.

The V gene is TRBV7-9, the J gene TRBJ2-7; the D gene TCRdb calls, TRBD2, cannot be checked with no DNA. The CDR3 has 16 residues. CDR1 is SEHNR and CDR2 is FQNEAQ in the germline V gene (reference sequence). The CDR3 reads CASSSSRGLAVYEQYF.

V usage is TRBV7-9 and J usage is TRBJ2-5; TCRdb's D gene call, TRBD1, goes unchecked for lack of DNA. CDR1 is SEHNR, CDR2 FQNEAQ, per germline (reference sequence). CDR3 length: 13 residues. Here the CDR3 reads CASSPPAGETQYF.

The chain is built from TRBV6-6 and TRBJ2-4; TCRdb calls TRBD2, which cannot be checked without DNA. There are 17 residues in the CDR3. Germline CDR1 and CDR2: MNHNY and SVGAGI (reference sequence). CDR3 protein: CASSYSLAGGYKNIQYF.

This chain links TRBV14 with TRBJ2-1. Germline V gives CDR1 SGHDN, CDR2 FVKESK. This CDR3 region has 13 residues. The CDR3 loop is CASSQFSYNEQFF.

The chain is built from TRBV6-5 and TRBJ1-5. CDR3 length: 15 amino acids. Germline lookup yields CDR1 MNHEY and CDR2 SVGAGI. The CDR3 protein is CASSPYVPSDQPQHF.

V usage is TRBV20-1 and J usage is TRBJ2-3; as DNA is missing, the TRBD2 call by TCRdb cannot be tested. This CDR3 contains 17 residues. Germline assignment: CDR1 DFQATT and CDR2 SNEGSKA (reference sequence). CDR3 in amino acids: CSARDPQTSEYTDTQYF.

The chain combines TRBV23-1 with TRBJ1-5; TCRdb gives TRBD1 as the D gene, but with no DNA this cannot be confirmed. TRBV23-1 is classed as an ORF, of uncertain function. CDR3 length: 15 amino acids. The CDR3 sequence is CASSPYRGSNQPQHF.

The chain recombines TRBV7-9 with TRBJ2-5; without DNA, the TCRdb call of TRBD1 cannot be checked. The V gene's germline CDR1 is SEHNR and CDR2 FQNEAQ (reference sequence). CDR3 size: 13 residues. CDR3 sequence: CASSSTGGETQYF.

The J gene is TRBJ2-7, the V gene TRBV6-2 or TRBV6-3; TCRdb's D call, TRBD1, is unchecked because there is no DNA. The CDR3 sequence is 13 residues long. CDR1 MNHEY and CDR2 SVGEGT come from the germline V gene. The CDR3 protein is CASSGQGLYEQYF.

This chain joins TRBV29-1 and TRBJ2-3; TCRdb proposes TRBD1, but this gene call is untestable without DNA. This CDR3 has 14 amino acids. Germline-derived CDR1 and CDR2 are SQVTM and ANQGSEA. The CDR3 loop reads CSVEIDRPTDTQYF.

The V and J genes are TRBV29-1 and TRBJ1-2; TCRdb lists TRBD1, though no DNA is available to test this call. Germline V gene sequence: CDR1 SQVTM, CDR2 ANQGSEA. CDR3 length equals 13 residues. The CDR3: CSVSSQGALGYTF.

This chain connects TRBV7-9 to TRBJ1-1. The CDR3 is 14 residues long. Germline values: CDR1 SEHNR, CDR2 FQNEAQ (reference sequence). CDR3: CASSYGRAYTEAFF.

This chain uses TRBV20-1 with TRBJ2-1. The CDR3 loop spans 13 amino acids. CDR1 and CDR2 from the germline V gene are DFQATT and SNEGSKA (reference sequence). The CDR3 loop is CSASQSSYSEQFF.

The chain recombines TRBV7-2 with TRBJ2-7; the D call from TCRdb, TRBD1, cannot be confirmed without DNA. Germline loops: CDR1 SGHTA, CDR2 FQGNSA. The CDR3 sequence is 15 residues long. The CDR3 loop is CASSLEDRELREQYF.

This chain connects TRBV7-2 to TRBJ2-6; as DNA is missing, the TRBD1 call by TCRdb cannot be tested. From germline, CDR1 is SGHTA and CDR2 FQGNSA. The CDR3 runs to 17 residues. The CDR3 loop reads CASSPRQGSSGANVLTF.

The V and J genes are TRBV7-8 and TRBJ2-5; TCRdb reports TRBD2, a call that lacks DNA to check it against. CDR3 length equals 19 residues. The germline V gene encodes CDR1 SGHVS and CDR2 FQNEAQ. CDR3: CASSPRLAGGPGAQETQYF. The full variable domain, in which reference TRBV7-8 and TRBJ2-5 provide the parts outside the CDR3, is GAGVSQSPRYKVAKRGQDVALRCDPISGHVSLFWYQQALGQGPEFLTYFQNEAQLDKSGLPSDRFFAERPEGSVSTLKIQRTQQEDSAVYLCASSPRLAGGPGAQETQYFGPGTRLLVL.

This sequence joins TRBV27 and TRBJ1-2; the TCRdb D gene call, TRBD1, has no DNA to confirm it. CDR1 MNHEY and CDR2 SMNVEV come from the germline V gene (reference sequence). The CDR3 has 15 amino acids. This CDR3 reads CASSPGGGPSYGYTF.

The rearrangement links TRBV11-2 to TRBJ2-5; TCRdb selects TRBD1, and the lack of DNA leaves this call unchecked. In germline, CDR1 is SGHAT, CDR2 FQNNGV. This CDR3 is 15 amino acids long. The CDR3 spells CASSIAGGSFETQYF.

This chain uses TRBV12-3 or TRBV12-4 with TRBJ2-2. The CDR3 totals 14 residues. CDR3: CASSLGLNTGELFF.

This sequence joins TRBV18 and TRBJ2-1. The CDR3 extends over 14 amino acids. Germline V gene lookup returns CDR1 KGHSH and CDR2 LQKENI. The CDR3 here is CASSQREIYNEQFF.

This chain's CDR3 is CSVVGRAREDTQYF. The chain joins TRBV29-1 to TRBJ2-3; as DNA is missing, the TRBD1 call by TCRdb cannot be tested. This CDR3 has 14 residues. Germline V gene data show CDR1 as SQVTM and CDR2 as ANQGSEA.

The rearrangement links TRBV14 to TRBJ2-7; with no DNA, the TCRdb D assignment of TRBD1 cannot be verified. The CDR3 covers 15 residues. Germline lookup yields CDR1 SGHDN and CDR2 FVKESK. The CDR3 loop is CASSLSQGKAYEQYF.

This CDR3 is CASRVRQGAGELFF. The V call is TRBV23-1, the J call TRBJ2-2; the D gene TCRdb calls, TRBD2, cannot be checked with no DNA. TRBV23-1 is flagged as an ORF with uncertain function. This CDR3 is built from 14 residues.

The rearrangement links TRBV6-5 to TRBJ1-2. Germline assignment: CDR1 MNHEY and CDR2 SVGAGI. The CDR3 is 16 amino acids. CDR3 residues: CASSYLVAAVNYGYTF.

The genes are TRBV30 and TRBJ1-1. This CDR3 is built from 14 residues. Germline-derived CDR1 and CDR2 are GTSNPN and SVGIG (reference sequence). Here the CDR3 reads CAWSAGTTNTEAFF.

The chain couples TRBV12-3 or TRBV12-4 to TRBJ1-2. The CDR3 loop spans 13 amino acids. The CDR3 loop reads CASSFRVNYGYTF.